One and the same sample provided the 25 T cell receptor beta chains below, sequenced in a study of shared clonotypes between healthy human individuals. The data were produced by immunoSEQ multiplex PCR, yet TCRdb's version contains in-frame clones alone and is incomplete. Of 2.3 million or so clones detected, over 90% appear once; the ten largest clones hold 0.39%. The sample was naive CD4+ T cells from PBMCs. Sample subset: CD45RA+ positively selected. These receptor sequences come from a man in his late teens or twenties in good health. Some clones in this sample may be carry-over from other donors' samples.

This rearrangement joins TRBV2 to TRBJ1-2; no clear D gene. The CDR3 totals 15 residues. With 5 bases removed from V and 2 bases from J, the gap between germline ends came to 15 bases. Per germline, CDR1 SNHLY and CDR2 FYNNEI. The CDR3 DNA is TGTGCCAGCAGTATCGAACAGAGCCCGAACTATGGCTACACCTTC. Translation: CASSIEQSPNYGYTF.

This chain joins TRBV10-3 and TRBJ2-2; 10 bases align to TRBD2. Germline V gene data show CDR1 as ENHRY and CDR2 as SYGVKD. CDR3 size: 18 residues. The V gene end was trimmed by 6 bases and the J gene end by 3 bases; junction bases not matched to a gene: 13. CDR3: CAISARAGGPRYTGELFF. The CDR3 DNA sequence: TGTGCCATCAGCGCCCGAGCGGGAGGGCCGAGGTACACCGGGGAGCTGTTTTTT.

V and J are TRBV11-2 and TRBJ2-7; 12 nucleotides agree with TRBD1. Germline CDR1 and CDR2: SGHAT and FQNNGV. CDR3 size: 15 residues. V gave up 4 bases and J gave up 3 bases; unmatched junction bases: 4. The CDR3 loop is CASSSRDRGLYEQYF. The CDR3 DNA follows: TGTGCCAGCAGCTCCCGGGACAGGGGGCTCTACGAGCAGTACTTC.

This rearrangement joins TRBV10-1 to TRBJ2-1; TRBD2 matches 7 bases. CDR1 WNHNN and CDR2 SYGVQD come from the germline V gene (reference sequence). V gave up 3 bases and J gave up 8 bases; unmatched junction bases: 7. This CDR3 spans 14 amino acids. CDR3: CASSEGGSNDEQFF. The DNA of the CDR3 is TGCGCCAGCAGTGAAGGCGGGAGTAATGATGAGCAGTTCTTC.

V usage is TRBV6-1 and J usage is TRBJ1-6, with D unclear. The V end was cut by 7 bases, the J end by 8 bases, with 15 bases between. Per germline, CDR1 MNHNS and CDR2 SASEGT. The CDR3 sequence is 14 residues long. For the CDR3, the DNA is TGTGCCAGCACTCTGATAACCGGTTATTCACCCCTCCACTTT. Translated: CASTLITGYSPLHF.

The count of this clone is one. This chain links TRBV29-1 with TRBJ2-3; 7 bases agree with TRBD1. The CDR3 spans 12 residues. The V gene end was trimmed by 7 bases and the J gene end by 11 bases; junction bases not matched to a gene: 12. The germline CDR1 and CDR2 sequences are SQVTM and ANQGSEA. CDR3 DNA: TGCAGCGGTGGTCCTACAGGGGTTCAGCAGTATTTT. It is translated as CSGGPTGVQQYF.

The rearrangement links TRBV9 to TRBJ2-7, with D unresolved. The germline V gene encodes CDR1 SGDLS and CDR2 YYNGEE. The CDR3 length is 16 residues. V lost 4 bases, J lost 0 bases, and 17 bases lay in between. The CDR3 here is CASSRVRWISSYEQYF. The CDR3, as DNA: TGTGCCAGCAGCAGGGTTCGTTGGATAAGCTCCTACGAGCAGTACTTC. Using reference TRBV9 and TRBJ2-7 for the parts outside the CDR3, the full variable domain is DSGVTQTPKHLITATGQRVTLRCSPRSGDLSVYWYQQSLDQGLQFLIQYYNGEERAKGNILERFSAQQFPDLHSELNLSSLELGDSALYFCASSRVRWISSYEQYFGPGTRLTVT.

With respect to this clone: The identical CDR3 is also encoded by other nucleotide sequences in the sample. This chain joins TRBV7-3 and TRBJ2-3; 7 bases fit TRBD1. The CDR3 contains 16 residues. CDR1 is SGHTA, CDR2 FQGTGA, per germline. After removal of 1 base from V and 2 bases from J, the junction contained 6 bases not matched to a gene. The CDR3 sequence is CASSLKGRGNTDTQYF. CDR3 DNA sequence: TGTGCCAGCAGCTTAAAGGGCAGGGGGAACACAGATACGCAGTATTTT.

In DNA, the CDR3 is TGTGCCAGCAGCCCAAATCGACAGGGGGCAAGCGGGGAGCTGTTTTTT. Encoded protein: CASSPNRQGASGELFF. The chain combines TRBV5-8 with TRBJ2-2; 10 bases line up with TRBD1. Germline V gene data show CDR1 as SGHTS and CDR2 as YDEGEE. The CDR3 is 16 amino acids. V was clipped by 4 bases and J by 7 bases; unmatched bases: 10. Looking up the rest from reference TRBV5-8 and TRBJ2-2 gives the full variable domain: EAGVTQSPTHLIKTRGQQATLRCSPISGHTSVYWYQQALGLGLQFLLWYDEGEERNRGNFPPRFSGRQFPNYSSELNVNALELEDSALYLCASSPNRQGASGELFFGEGSRLTVL.

This chain connects TRBV6-5 to TRBJ1-1; no definite D call. The germline CDR1 and CDR2 sequences are MNHEY and SVGAGI. The CDR3 sequence is 14 residues long. The ends were cut back, 5 bases at V and 6 bases at J, with 16 bases in the middle. Here the CDR3 reads CASSNRVLKAEAFF. The CDR3 DNA is TGTGCCAGCAGTAACCGGGTCTTAAAGGCTGAAGCTTTCTTT.

The chain employs TRBV28 and TRBJ2-3; 8 nucleotides line up with TRBD1. In germline, CDR1 is MDHEN, CDR2 SYDVKM. V gave up 5 bases and J gave up 3 bases; unmatched junction bases: 10. This CDR3 region has 16 residues. The CDR3 bases are TGTGCCAGCAGTCCTCATCCAGGGGGCGCAACAGATACGCAGTATTTT. Residues: CASSPHPGGATDTQYF.

The chain links TRBV10-3 to TRBJ2-7; no firm D call. The CDR3 extends over 15 amino acids. V was cut by 0 bases and J by 5 bases, with 14 bases left in between. CDR1 is ENHRY, CDR2 SYGVKD, per germline. This CDR3 reads CAISESTSWSDEQYF. The CDR3 DNA sequence: TGTGCCATCAGTGAGTCGACATCTTGGAGTGACGAGCAGTACTTC.

The J gene is TRBJ2-7, the V gene TRBV28; D not certain. V was trimmed by 3 bases and J by 6 bases, leaving 12 bases between them. In germline, CDR1 is MDHEN, CDR2 SYDVKM. The CDR3 extends over 13 amino acids. The CDR3 protein is CASSFGSVGEQYF. CDR3 bases: TGTGCCAGCAGTTTCGGATCGGTGGGCGAGCAGTACTTC.

As regards this clone: Other DNA sequences within the sample encode an identical CDR3. This CDR3 is CASSFRGTGELFF. The DNA for the CDR3 is TGTGCCAGCAGCTTCAGGGGAACCGGGGAGCTGTTTTTT. The chain carries TRBV11-2 and TRBJ2-2, with a weak D call TRBD1 (6 bases). Trimming took off 3 bases at V and 5 bases at J, with 7 bases between the two ends. The CDR3 sequence is 13 residues long. Germline loops: CDR1 SGHAT, CDR2 FQNNGV. Filled out from reference TRBV11-2 and TRBJ2-2, the complete variable domain reads EAGVAQSPRYKIIEKRQSVAFWCNPISGHATLYWYQQILGQGPKLLIQFQNNGVVDDSQLPKDRFSAERLKGVDSTLKIQPAKLEDSAVYLCASSFRGTGELFFGEGSRLTVL.

Details on this clone: The same CDR3 is also encoded by other DNA sequences in this sample. The chain employs TRBV11-2 and TRBJ2-3; D remains ambiguous. The CDR3 spans 13 residues. Trimming took 4 bases from V and 2 from J, leaving 7 bases between them. Germline assignment: CDR1 SGHAT and CDR2 FQNNGV. This CDR3 reads CASSSDFTDTQYF. DNA of the CDR3: TGTGCCAGCAGCTCCGACTTCACAGATACGCAGTATTTT.

The chain joins TRBV6-6 to TRBJ2-1, with TRBD2 matching 7 bases. Germline V gene sequence: CDR1 MNHNY, CDR2 SVGAGI (reference sequence). This CDR3 spans 15 amino acids. With 6 bases clipped from V and 4 bases from J, the junction kept 9 bases outside the gene matches. The CDR3 here is CASSRLSGGYNEQFF. In nucleotides, the CDR3 is TGTGCCAGCAGCCGCCTTTCCGGGGGGTACAATGAGCAGTTCTTC.

The CDR3 protein is CASREDLSSGNTIYF. The CDR3 DNA reads TGTGCCAGCAGAGAAGATCTCAGCTCTGGAAACACCATATATTTT. The gene calls are TRBV5-4 and TRBJ1-3, with D hard to call. Trimming left V 5 bases short and J 0 bases short, with 12 bases between. The germline V gene has CDR1 SGHNT and CDR2 YYREEE (reference sequence). The CDR3 runs to 15 residues.

The rearrangement links TRBV7-2 to TRBJ2-7; 8 nucleotides match TRBD1. This CDR3 region has 14 residues. The ends lost 6 bases at V and 0 bases at J; junction bases unmatched: 4. The germline V gene encodes CDR1 SGHTA and CDR2 FQGNSA. Written as DNA, the CDR3 is TGTGCCAGCAGGTGGGACAGGAACTCCTACGAGCAGTACTTC. Its translation is CASRWDRNSYEQYF.

This clone turned up a few times. The chain is built from TRBV2 and TRBJ2-5; D gene uncertain. Per the germline V gene, CDR1 is SNHLY and CDR2 is FYNNEI. There are 16 residues in the CDR3. Trimming left V 0 bases short and J 8 bases short, with 19 bases between. The CDR3 nucleotides read TGTGCCAGCAGTGAAGCGCTTCAGGCATACCTCCCCACCCAGTACTTC. Translation gives CASSEALQAYLPTQYF. Looking up the rest from reference TRBV2 and TRBJ2-5 gives the full variable domain: EPEVTQTPSHQVTQMGQEVILRCVPISNHLYFYWYRQILGQKVEFLVSFYNNEISEKSEIFDDQFSVERPDGSNFTLKIRSTKLEDSAMYFCASSEALQAYLPTQYFGPGTRLLVL.

The rearrangement links TRBV6-5 to TRBJ1-1; D ambiguous. The CDR3 length is 15 residues. Germline-derived CDR1 and CDR2 are MNHEY and SVGAGI. The germline V and J ends were trimmed by 0 bases and 4 bases, with 12 bases remaining between them. CDR3 in amino acids: CASSYSSLRGTEAFF. The CDR3 bases are TGTGCCAGCAGTTACTCGTCTCTCCGGGGCACTGAAGCTTTCTTT.

The chain employs TRBV28 and TRBJ2-7; D call uncertain. The CDR3 is 15 residues long. V was trimmed by 6 bases and J by 2 bases, leaving 17 bases between them. Germline V gene data show CDR1 as MDHEN and CDR2 as SYDVKM. CDR3 residues: CASRAQMAGTYEQYF. The CDR3 DNA sequence: TGTGCCAGCAGGGCCCAGATGGCAGGCACCTACGAGCAGTACTTC.

This chain joins TRBV11-2 and TRBJ1-1; the D gene is possibly TRBD1 (6 bases). Trimming took 2 bases from V and 4 from J, leaving 14 bases between them. The CDR3 is 15 residues long. CDR1 is SGHAT and CDR2 is FQNNGV in the germline V gene. The CDR3 is CASSLLQGGSTEAFF. CDR3 DNA sequence: TGTGCCAGCAGCTTATTACAGGGCGGATCCACTGAAGCTTTCTTT.

The chain joins TRBV28 to TRBJ2-3; D is unresolved. From germline, CDR1 is MDHEN and CDR2 SYDVKM. This CDR3 spans 15 amino acids. The V end was cut by 5 bases, the J end by 2 bases, with 14 bases between. CDR3 sequence reads: CASSVTAGSTDTQYF. CDR3 nucleotides: TGTGCCAGCAGTGTTACTGCCGGGTCCACAGATACGCAGTATTTT.

V usage is TRBV5-1 and J usage is TRBJ1-2; D is unclear. V lost 4 bases, J lost 4 bases, and 14 bases lay in between. The CDR3 is made up of 14 amino acids. From germline, CDR1 is SGHRS and CDR2 YFSETQ. CDR3 residues: CASSRTMNTYGYTF. The CDR3 DNA is TGCGCCAGCAGCCGAACCATGAATACCTATGGCTACACCTTC.

This chain links TRBV18 with TRBJ1-1; D not certain. The CDR3 is made up of 13 amino acids. Germline V lookup: CDR1 KGHSH, CDR2 LQKENI. V shed 3 bases and J shed 10 bases, with 15 bases lying between them. The DNA of the CDR3 is TGTGCCAGCTCACCCCTGGAGAGACGCGGAGCTTTCTTT. Amino acids: CASSPLERRGAFF.